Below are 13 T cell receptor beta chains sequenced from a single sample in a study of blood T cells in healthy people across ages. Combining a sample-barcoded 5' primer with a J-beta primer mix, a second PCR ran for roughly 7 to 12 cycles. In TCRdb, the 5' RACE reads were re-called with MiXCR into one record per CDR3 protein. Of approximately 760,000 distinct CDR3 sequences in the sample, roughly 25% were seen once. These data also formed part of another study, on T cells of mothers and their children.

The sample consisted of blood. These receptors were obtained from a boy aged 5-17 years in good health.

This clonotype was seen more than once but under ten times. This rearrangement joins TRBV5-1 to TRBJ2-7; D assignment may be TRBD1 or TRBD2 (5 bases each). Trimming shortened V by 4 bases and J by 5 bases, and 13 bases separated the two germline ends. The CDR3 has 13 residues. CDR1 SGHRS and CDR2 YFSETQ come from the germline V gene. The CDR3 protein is CASSIGEGHEQYF. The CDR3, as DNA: TGCGCCAGCAGCATAGGAGAGGGACACGAGCAGTACTTC. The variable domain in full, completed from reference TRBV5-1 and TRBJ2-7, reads KAGVTQTPRYLIKTRGQQVTLSCSPISGHRSVSWYQQTPGQGLQFLFEYFSETQRNKGNFPGRFSGRQFSNSRSEMNVSTLELGDSALYLCASSIGEGHEQYFGPGTRLTVT.

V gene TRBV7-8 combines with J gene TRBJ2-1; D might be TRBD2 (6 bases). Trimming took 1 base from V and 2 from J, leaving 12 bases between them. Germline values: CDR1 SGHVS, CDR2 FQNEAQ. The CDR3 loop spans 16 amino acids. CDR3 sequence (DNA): TGTGCCAGCAGCTTAGGGGCGGGGATGCCCTACAATGAGCAGTTCTTC. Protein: CASSLGAGMPYNEQFF.

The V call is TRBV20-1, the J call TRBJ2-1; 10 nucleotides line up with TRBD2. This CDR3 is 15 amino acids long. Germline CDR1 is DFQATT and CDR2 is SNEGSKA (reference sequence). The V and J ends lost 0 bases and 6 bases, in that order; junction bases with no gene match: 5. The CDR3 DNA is TGCAGTGCTAGAGAGGGTAGCGGGAGGATCAATGAGCAGTTCTTC. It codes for CSAREGSGRINEQFF.

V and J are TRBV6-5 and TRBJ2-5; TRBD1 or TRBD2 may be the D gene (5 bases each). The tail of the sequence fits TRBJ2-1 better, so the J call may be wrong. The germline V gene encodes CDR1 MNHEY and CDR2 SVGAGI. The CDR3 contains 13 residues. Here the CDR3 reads CASSYGAGNEQFF. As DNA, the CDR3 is TGTGCCAGCAGTTACGGGGCGGGCAATGAGCAGTTCTTC.

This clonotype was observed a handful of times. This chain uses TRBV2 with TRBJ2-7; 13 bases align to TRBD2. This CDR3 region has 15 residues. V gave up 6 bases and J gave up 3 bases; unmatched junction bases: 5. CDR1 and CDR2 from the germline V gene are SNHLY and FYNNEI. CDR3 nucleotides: TGTGCCAGCAGAGCCGGGACTAGCGGGGTCTACGAGCAGTACTTC. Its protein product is CASRAGTSGVYEQYF.

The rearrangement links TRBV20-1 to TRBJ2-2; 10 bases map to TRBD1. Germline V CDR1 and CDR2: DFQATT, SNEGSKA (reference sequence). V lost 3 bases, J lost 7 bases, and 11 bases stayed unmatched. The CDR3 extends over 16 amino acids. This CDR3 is CSARVLGQGIVGELFF. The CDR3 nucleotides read TGCAGTGCTAGGGTTCTGGGACAGGGGATCGTCGGGGAGCTGTTTTTT.

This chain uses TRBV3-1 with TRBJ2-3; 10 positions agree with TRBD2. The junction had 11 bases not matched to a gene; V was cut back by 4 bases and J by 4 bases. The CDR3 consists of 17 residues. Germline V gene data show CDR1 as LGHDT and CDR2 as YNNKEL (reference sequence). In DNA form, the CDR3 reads TGTGCCAGCAGCCTCACCGTACTAGCGGGGATGTCAGATACGCAGTATTTT. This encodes CASSLTVLAGMSDTQYF.

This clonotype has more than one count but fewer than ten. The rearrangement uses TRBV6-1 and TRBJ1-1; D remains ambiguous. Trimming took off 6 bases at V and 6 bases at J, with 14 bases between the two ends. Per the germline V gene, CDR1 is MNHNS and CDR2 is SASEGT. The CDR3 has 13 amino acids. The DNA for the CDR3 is TGTGCCAGCAGAGGTGTCCCGGGCCCTGAAGCTTTCTTT. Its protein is CASRGVPGPEAFF.

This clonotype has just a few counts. The CDR3 here is CSLSVGTEAFF. The CDR3 coding sequence is TGCAGCTTATCCGTGGGCACTGAAGCTTTCTTT. The chain is built from TRBV29-1 and TRBJ1-1; D is unclear. V gave up 8 bases and J gave up 4 bases, with 11 bases separating them. CDR3 size: 11 residues. Germline-derived CDR1 and CDR2 are SQVTM and ANQGSEA. The full variable domain, its missing parts supplied by reference TRBV29-1 and TRBJ1-1, is SAVISQKPSRDICQRGTSLTIQCQVDSQVTMMFWYRQQPGQSLTLIATANQGSEATYESGFVIDKFPISRPNLTFSTLTVSNMSPEDSSIYLCSLSVGTEAFFGQGTRLTVV.

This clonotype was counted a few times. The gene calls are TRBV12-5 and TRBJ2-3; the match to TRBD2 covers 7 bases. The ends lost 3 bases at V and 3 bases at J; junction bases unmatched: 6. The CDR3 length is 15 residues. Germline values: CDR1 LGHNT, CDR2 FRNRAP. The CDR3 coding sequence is TGTGCTAGTGGTTTTGGCGGGAGTTTTACAGATACGCAGTATTTT. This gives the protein CASGFGGSFTDTQYF.

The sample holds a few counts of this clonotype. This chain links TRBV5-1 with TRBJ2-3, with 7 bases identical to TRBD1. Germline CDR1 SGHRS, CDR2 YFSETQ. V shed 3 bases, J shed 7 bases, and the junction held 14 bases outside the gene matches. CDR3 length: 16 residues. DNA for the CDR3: TGCGCCAGCAGCTGGTCCCGGGACAGCCTTGATTATACGCAGTATTTT. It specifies CASSWSRDSLDYTQYF.

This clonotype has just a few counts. CDR3: CATGLLGTGELFF. CDR3 in DNA: TGTGCCACGGGACTCCTAGGAACCGGGGAGCTGTTTTTT. The genes are TRBV2 and TRBJ2-2; a weak D match, TRBD2 (6 bases). The V gene's germline CDR1 is SNHLY and CDR2 FYNNEI. The germline V and J ends were trimmed by 10 bases and 5 bases, with 14 bases remaining between them. This CDR3 region has 13 residues. Filled out from reference TRBV2 and TRBJ2-2, the complete variable domain reads EPEVTQTPSHQVTQMGQEVILRCVPISNHLYFYWYRQILGQKVEFLVSFYNNEISEKSEIFDDQFSVERPDGSNFTLKIRSTKLEDSAMYFCATGLLGTGELFFGEGSRLTVL.

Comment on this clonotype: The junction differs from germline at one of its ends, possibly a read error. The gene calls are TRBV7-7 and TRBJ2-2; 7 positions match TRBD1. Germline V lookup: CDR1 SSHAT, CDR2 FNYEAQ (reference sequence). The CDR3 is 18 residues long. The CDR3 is CASSLLSRDSANTGELFF. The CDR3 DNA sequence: TGTGCTAGCAGCTTACTGAGCCGGGACAGCGCGAACACCGGGGAGCTGTTTTTT. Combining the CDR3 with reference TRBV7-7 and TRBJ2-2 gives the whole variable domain GAGVSQSPRYKVTKRGQDVTLRCDPISSHATLYWYQQALGQGPEFLTYFNYEAQPDKSGLPSDRFSAERPEGSISTLTIQRTEQRDSAMYRCASSLLSRDSANTGELFFGEGSRLTVL.